These T cell receptor beta chains were read from a single sample in a study of T cell repertoires in cytomegalovirus infection. TCRdb independently ran MiXCR on the reads; one entry per CDR3 protein. The table includes about 740,000 distinct CDR3 sequences, around 32% detected once. No antigen has been identified for these receptors. Specimen: cultured PBMCs, collected from culture after CMV antigen stimulation. Receptors were obtained from a human donor in good health (CMV status not recorded). Some clones in this sample may be carry-over from other donors' samples. Both conserved end residues are part of each CDR3. Fields, in order: D gene, V gene, J gene, clone size, CDR3 DNA, CDR3 protein. D genes are given only for firm matches. Size is stated for part of the rows, as once, few or many counts, or as a class when the clone is expanded.

>.|TRBV12-3/TRBV12-4|TRBJ2-1|.
TGTGCCAGCAGTCCGGATCCGGAAAATGAGCAGTTCTTC
CASSPDPENEQFF
>.|TRBV4-3|TRBJ2-1|few
TGCGCCAGCAGCCAAGGATCTCGGGGCGGCAATGAGCAGTTCTTC
CASSQGSRGGNEQFF
>.|TRBV7-9|TRBJ2-3|.
TGTGCCAGCAGCTTAGGAAAAATCAGCACAGATACGCAGTATTTT
CASSLGKISTDTQYF
>.|TRBV7-2|TRBJ2-3|many
TGTGCCAGCAGCTCTTTGGGGTTCACAGATACGCAGTATTTT
CASSSLGFTDTQYF
>TRBD2|TRBV20-1|TRBJ2-7|.
TGCAGTGCTGTTGCGGGACTAGGGACCTACGAGCAGTACTTC
CSAVAGLGTYEQYF
>.|TRBV18|TRBJ2-5|.
TGTGCCAGCTCGGACTCGCAGGGAGAGACCCAGTACTTC
CASSDSQGETQYF
>.|TRBV5-4|TRBJ2-2|.
TGTGCCAGCAGCCCTCAGGAGGCCGGGGAGCTGTTTTTT
CASSPQEAGELFF
>TRBD1|TRBV20-1|TRBJ1-1|.
TGCAGTGCTAGAGCCCTCGGACAGGGGGGCACTGAAGCTTTCTTT
CSARALGQGGTEAFF
>TRBD1|TRBV7-2|TRBJ1-5|few
TGTGCCAGCCACAGGGGGGGAAATCAGCCCCAGCATTTT
CASHRGGNQPQHF
>TRBD2|TRBV7-9|TRBJ2-5|.
TGTGCCAGCAGCTTAGCGCTAGCGGGGTCGGAGACCCAGTACTTC
CASSLALAGSETQYF
>.|TRBV10-3|TRBJ2-7|.
TGTGCCAGAAGGGGGGCGGGGGACGAGCAGTACTTC
CARRGAGDEQYF
>.|TRBV7-2|TRBJ2-3|.
TGTGCCAGCAGCTTGAACCCGGTGGCAGATACGCAGTATTTT
CASSLNPVADTQYF
>TRBD2|TRBV10-3|TRBJ2-3|.
TGTGCCATCAGGGGGTCGGTAGCGGGGACAGATACGCAGTATTTT
CAIRGSVAGTDTQYF
>.|TRBV6-1|TRBJ2-2|few
TGTGCCAGCAGTGAAGGCGGGGAGCTGTTTTTT
CASSEGGELFF
>.|TRBV6-6|TRBJ2-1|.
TGTGCCAGCAGCCCCAGTTACGAGCAGTTCTTC
CASSPSYEQFF
>.|TRBV7-2|TRBJ2-7|many
TGTGCCAGCAGCTTAGATGGCAACTACGAGCAGTACTTC
CASSLDGNYEQYF
>.|TRBV28|TRBJ1-6|.
TGTGCCAGCAGTTTATTTTATTCACCCCTCCACTTT
CASSLFYSPLHF
>.|TRBV19|TRBJ1-4|.
TGTGCCAGTAGTATAAGCCACGGACTTAATGAAAAACTGTTTTTT
CASSISHGLNEKLFF
>.|TRBV7-2|TRBJ2-3|many
TGTGCCAGCAGCTTAGGGGCAGCAGACCTCCTTAGCACAGATACGCAGTATTTT
CASSLGAADLLSTDTQYF
>TRBD2|TRBV7-2|TRBJ2-7|many
TGTGCCAGCAGCCGATCCCCCATTGTGAGCGGGAGTTCCTACGAGCAGTACTTC
CASSRSPIVSGSSYEQYF
>.|TRBV24-1|TRBJ2-6|.
TGTGCCACCAGTGGGGGGTCTACTGGGGCCAACGTCCTGACTTTC
CATSGGSTGANVLTF
>.|TRBV19|TRBJ2-2|few
TGTGCCGGGAGGCGGGGAGCCGGGGAGCTGTTTTTT
CAGRRGAGELFF
>.|TRBV7-8|TRBJ2-7|.
TGTGCCAGCAGCGCGGTTACTAGCCACGAGCAGTACTTC
CASSAVTSHEQYF
>TRBD2|TRBV12-3/TRBV12-4|TRBJ2-1|few
TGTGCCAGCAGTGGCGGAACTAGCGGGAACAATGAGCAGTTCTTC
CASSGGTSGNNEQFF
>.|TRBV15|TRBJ1-5|few
TGTGCCACCAGCAGAGTGTGGCGACAGCCCCAGCATTTT
CATSRVWRQPQHF
>TRBD2|TRBV20-1|TRBJ2-7|.
TGCAGTGCTAGAGGGGGGGGGGACGAGCAGTACTTC
CSARGGGDEQYF
>TRBD2|TRBV4-1|TRBJ2-1|.
TGTGCCAGCAGCCCGATCTTTTATAGCGGGGGAACTTACAATGAGCAGTTCTTC
CASSPIFYSGGTYNEQFF
>.|TRBV2|TRBJ2-3|.
TGTGCCAGCCTCCAATATCCCAGCACAGATACGCAGTATTTT
CASLQYPSTDTQYF
>TRBD2|TRBV6-2/TRBV6-3|TRBJ2-3|.
TGTGCCAGCCGTACTAGCGGGGGACAAGATACGCAGTATTTT
CASRTSGGQDTQYF
>TRBD2|TRBV20-1|TRBJ2-1|.
TGCAGTGCTAGAGCAATAGCGGGGGGGACCAATGAGCAGTTCTTC
CSARAIAGGTNEQFF
>.|TRBV7-2|TRBJ2-7|.
TGTGCCAGCAGCTGGGGGTTAACGTTCTACGAGCAGTACTTC
CASSWGLTFYEQYF
>TRBD1|TRBV7-8|TRBJ1-5|.
TGTGCCAGCAGCTCTAGACGGACAGGGGAAATGGGCAATCAGCCCCAGCATTTT
CASSSRRTGEMGNQPQHF
>.|TRBV7-9|TRBJ1-5|.
TGTGCCAGCAGCCGGGCAGCACAGCCCCAGCATTTT
CASSRAAQPQHF
>.|TRBV7-2|TRBJ2-5|few
TGTGCCAGCAGCTTAGTGTTAATGGGACCTGGGCGGGAGACCCAGTACTTC
CASSLVLMGPGRETQYF
>.|TRBV6-5|TRBJ1-1|few
TGTGCCAGCAGTTACAACGGGGAGACTGAAGCTTTCTTT
CASSYNGETEAFF
>.|TRBV7-9|TRBJ2-3|.
TGTGCCAGCAGCTTTCGGTCTAGTGGCACAGATACGCAGTATTTT
CASSFRSSGTDTQYF
>TRBD2|TRBV7-9|TRBJ2-7|few
TGTGCCAGCAGCTTTAGGAGGACTAGCGGGACTCGAAGGAGCTCCTACGAGCAGTACTTC
CASSFRRTSGTRRSSYEQYF
>.|TRBV28|TRBJ2-5|.
TGTGCCAGCAGTTCACTTATGGCATCTCGGGGGCACCAAGAGACCCAGTACTTC
CASSSLMASRGHQETQYF
>.|TRBV10-2|TRBJ2-7|.
TGCGCCAGCAGTGAGTCGACGGGAGGGGGCCACGAGCAGTACTTC
CASSESTGGGHEQYF
>.|TRBV7-8|TRBJ2-1|few
TGTGCCAGCAGCCCTAGTAGGAGCTGGCGGGAGCAGTTCTTC
CASSPSRSWREQFF
>.|TRBV20-1|TRBJ1-1|.
TGCAGCCCCAGTGAAGCTTTCTTT
CSPSEAFF
>TRBD2|TRBV7-8|TRBJ2-7|many
TGTGCCAGCAGCCCGAGCGGGACTACACGCTACGAGCAGTACTTC
CASSPSGTTRYEQYF
>.|TRBV12-3/TRBV12-4|TRBJ1-5|few
TGTGCCACCTCAGATCTTTATCAGCCCCAGCATTTT
CATSDLYQPQHF
>TRBD2|TRBV10-3|TRBJ2-2|.
TGTGCCATCAGCCCGACTAGCGGGGGGTCGAACACCGGGGAGCTGTTTTTT
CAISPTSGGSNTGELFF
>.|TRBV4-3|TRBJ2-5|.
TGCGCCAGCAGCCAGACTTTCCCCCGGAACCAAGAGACCCAGTACTTC
CASSQTFPRNQETQYF
>.|TRBV7-2|TRBJ1-1|.
TGTGCCAGCAGCCCCCGAGGAGGGAGAAACACTGAAGCTTTCTTT
CASSPRGGRNTEAFF
>TRBD2|TRBV18|TRBJ2-5|once
TGTGCCAGCTCACCACGGACTAGCGGGGGACGTTGGGAGACCCAGTACTTC
CASSPRTSGGRWETQYF
>TRBD1|TRBV20-1|TRBJ1-6|.
TGCAGTGCTAGGGACAGGTTAGGTTCACCCCTCCACTTT
CSARDRLGSPLHF
>.|TRBV6-6|TRBJ2-7|.
TGTGCCAGCAGTTACTCGATGACGACCGCCTACGAGCAGTACTTC
CASSYSMTTAYEQYF
>.|TRBV20-1|TRBJ1-6|.
TGCAGTGCTGGGGGGGGTAATAATTCACCCCTCCACTTT
CSAGGGNNSPLHF
>TRBD2|TRBV7-8|TRBJ2-3|many
TGTGCCAGCAGCCTCGGACTAGCGCAAAGCACAGATACGCAGTATTTT
CASSLGLAQSTDTQYF
>.|TRBV27|TRBJ2-7|few
TGTGCCAGCAGAACGGGACATAGCTACGAGCAGTACTTC
CASRTGHSYEQYF